The text below deals with one T cell receptor beta chain. Antigen: not known. The sequenced template was cDNA made from the entire isolated RNA. Assay used: immunoSEQ multiplex PCR; TCRdb lists only in-frame clones, some missing. The repertoire holds about 150,000 clones, with less than 10% as singletons. This sample stems from a study of beta chain features in type 1 diabetes. Germline V gene data show CDR1 as SGHRS and CDR2 as YFSETQ. The CDR3 length is 14 residues. Trimming took off 0 bases at V and 5 bases at J, with 10 bases between the two ends. Study results and caveats: Moderate yet significant TCRB CDR3 shortening was seen in Type 1 diabetes patients in all four CD4+ subsets.

This chain connects TRBV5-1 to TRBJ2-3, with D tentatively TRBD1 (5 bases). The clonotype originates from a man between 18 and 29 years old with type 1 diabetes. Sequencing was carried out using central memory CD4+ T cells from blood. As DNA, the CDR3 is TGCGCCAGCAGCTTGGAACCTACAGGAGATACGCAGTATTTT. The encoded protein is CASSLEPTGDTQYF. Supplemented by reference TRBV5-1 and TRBJ2-3, the full variable domain reads KAGVTQTPRYLIKTRGQQVTLSCSPISGHRSVSWYQQTPGQGLQFLFEYFSETQRNKGNFPGRFSGRQFSNSRSEMNVSTLELGDSALYLCASSLEPTGDTQYFGPGTRLTVL.